This T cell receptor (beta chain) comes out of a study of breast tumors, draining lymph nodes, adjacent tissues. This clonotype has at least ten counts. Its matching antigen is unknown. TCRdb re-called the multiplex PCR reads through MiXCR, storing one row per CDR3 protein. Altogether fewer than 200,000 distinct CDR3 sequences are present, roughly 30% being singletons, with the ten largest covering about 4%. General observations from the study: That most tumor T cells come from lymph nodes remained unproven. Data fit most tumor T cells coming from lymph node, expanding in tumor. Tumors had less TCR diversity than lymph nodes, more than nontumor tissue. Luminal-like breast cancer showed significantly higher tumor–nontumor repertoire similarity than basal-like.

Breast cancer patients provided tissue from their axillary draining lymph nodes. Germline V gives CDR1 SEHNR, CDR2 FQNEAQ (reference sequence). The CDR3 extends over 12 amino acids. V was pared by 5 bases and J by 6 bases, with 7 bases between. Material: axillary lymph node tissue. This TCR came from a female donor with breast cancer. Some clones in this sample may be carry-over from other donors' samples. This chain uses TRBV7-9 with TRBJ1-4; possibly TRBD1 for D (6 bases). CDR3 in DNA: TGTGCCAGCAGCGGGGGGCATGAAAAACTGTTTTTT. It translates to CASSGGHEKLFF. Combining the CDR3 with reference TRBV7-9 and TRBJ1-4 gives the whole variable domain DTGVSQNPRHKITKRGQNVTFRCDPISEHNRLYWYRQTLGQGPEFLTYFQNEAQLEKSRLLSDRFSAERPKGSFSTLEIQRTEQGDSAMYLCASSGGHEKLFFGSGTQLSVL.